Each of the 15 T cell receptor beta chains below was sequenced from the same sample in a study of shared clonotypes between healthy human individuals (dated by TCRdb to the early 2020s). The library was prepared using the immunoSEQ multiplex PCR assay. TCRdb re-hosts the immuneACCESS table, in-frame sequences only. Its copies lack some clones; in the studies checked, an unresolved V gene accounts for under half of them, and the cause for the rest is not known. The table for this sample lists roughly 650,000 clones; 97% of them were counted only once. The ten largest account for around 0.057% of the sample. Sequences were obtained from naive CD4+ T cells sorted from blood. The cell subset or site label for this specimen denotes: CD45RA+ positively selected. The source of these receptors is a woman in her twenties or thirties in good health.

This CDR3 reads CASTARTNSYNEQFF. DNA for the CDR3: TGTGCCAGCACCGCCAGGACTAACTCCTACAATGAGCAGTTCTTC. The chain recombines TRBV6-1 with TRBJ2-1, with a possible D match to TRBD2 (6 bases). From germline, CDR1 is MNHNS and CDR2 SASEGT. Between the trimmed V and J ends, which lost 7 bases and 0 bases, there was a span of 13 bases. CDR3 length: 15 amino acids.

The chain uses TRBV29-1 and TRBJ1-1; no reliable D call. This CDR3 spans 14 amino acids. Trimming removed 5 bases from V and 4 bases from J, with 17 bases in between. Germline V CDR1 and CDR2: SQVTM, ANQGSEA. In nucleotides, the CDR3 is TGCAGCGTTTTGCCAAGGGAGGGCTCCACTGAAGCTTTCTTT. Its translation: CSVLPREGSTEAFF. The whole variable domain, remainder taken from reference TRBV29-1 and TRBJ1-1, is SAVISQKPSRDICQRGTSLTIQCQVDSQVTMMFWYRQQPGQSLTLIATANQGSEATYESGFVIDKFPISRPNLTFSTLTVSNMSPEDSSIYLCSVLPREGSTEAFFGQGTRLTVV.

The chain carries TRBV28 and TRBJ1-5; no firm D call. Per the germline V gene, CDR1 is MDHEN and CDR2 is SYDVKM. This CDR3 comprises 14 residues. The V gene lost 3 bases and the J gene lost 4 bases, with 10 bases spanning the gap. The CDR3 spells CASSLGRANQPQHF. The CDR3 DNA reads as TGTGCCAGCAGTTTGGGGAGGGCGAATCAGCCCCAGCATTTT.

V gene TRBV5-4 combines with J gene TRBJ2-5, with D unclear. The V gene lost 0 bases and the J gene lost 1 base, with 10 bases spanning the gap. CDR3 size: 15 residues. Germline V gene lookup returns CDR1 SGHNT and CDR2 YYREEE (reference sequence). Here the CDR3 DNA reads TGTGCCAGCAGCTTGGGACGCGAGCCCCAAGAGACCCAGTACTTC. Amino acids: CASSLGREPQETQYF.

The chain recombines TRBV6-1 with TRBJ1-5, with 10 bases aligning to TRBD1. The J segment lost 5 bases and the V segment lost 3 bases, leaving 7 bases of the junction unmatched. This CDR3 region has 16 residues. Germline CDR1 reads MNHNS; CDR2 reads SASEGT. The CDR3 nucleotides are TGTGCCAGCAGTGAGAGACAGGGGGCCTACTATCAGCCCCAGCATTTT. Amino acids: CASSERQGAYYQPQHF.

This clone showed up just a few times. This chain joins TRBV28 and TRBJ1-1; D not resolved. With 1 base removed from V and 1 base from J, the gap between germline ends came to 7 bases. The CDR3 contains 14 residues. Germline CDR1 is MDHEN and CDR2 is SYDVKM. The CDR3 loop is CASSLLGKNTEAFF. CDR3 nucleotides: TGTGCCAGCAGTTTATTGGGGAAGAACACTGAAGCTTTCTTT. Supplemented by reference TRBV28 and TRBJ1-1, the full variable domain reads DVKVTQSSRYLVKRTGEKVFLECVQDMDHENMFWYRQDPGLGLRLIYFSYDVKMKEKGDIPEGYSVSREKKERFSLILESASTNQTSMYLCASSLLGKNTEAFFGQGTRLTVV.

Notes on this clone: The junction shows a germline mismatch at one end, possibly a read error. The gene calls are TRBV18 and TRBJ2-7; 9 bases are a match to TRBD2. The germline V gene has CDR1 KGHSH and CDR2 LQKENI. There are 18 residues in the CDR3. The CDR3 coding sequence is TGTGCCAGCTCAATTATCCATATAATAGCGGGAGAGTCCTTCGAGCAGTACTTC. Encoded protein: CASSIIHIIAGESFEQYF.

The count of this clone is one. The chain uses TRBV5-5 and TRBJ1-1, with 7 bases identical to TRBD1. Germline CDR1 and CDR2: SGHKS and YYEKEE (reference sequence). The CDR3 loop spans 14 amino acids. V trimming: 5 bases; J trimming: 11 bases; junction bases outside the gene matches: 15. In DNA, the CDR3 is TGTGCCAGCAGGCGACACCAGGGGGATGGTGGTGCTTTCTTT. Translation gives CASRRHQGDGGAFF.

The chain couples TRBV10-3 to TRBJ1-1, with D hard to call. Germline V gene sequence: CDR1 ENHRY, CDR2 SYGVKD. CDR3 size: 14 residues. V shed 6 bases and J shed 1 base, with 12 bases lying between them. CDR3 region: CAISPKGGNTEAFF. As DNA, the CDR3 is TGTGCCATCAGCCCAAAGGGAGGGAACACTGAAGCTTTCTTT.

The rearrangement uses TRBV5-6 and TRBJ2-7, with 7 bases fitting TRBD2. The CDR3 is 13 residues long. Germline CDR1 reads SGHDT; CDR2 reads YYEEEE. Trimming removed 0 bases from V and 7 bases from J; junction bases left unmatched: 4. CDR3 nucleotides: TGTGCCAGCAGCTTGGTTAGCGGGCTTGAGCAGTACTTC. This codes for CASSLVSGLEQYF.

The J gene is TRBJ2-1, the V gene TRBV7-9, with D possibly being TRBD2 (6 bases). Germline CDR1 reads SEHNR; CDR2 reads FQNEAQ (reference sequence). V gave up 5 bases and J gave up 4 bases, with 18 bases separating them. This CDR3 has 16 residues. The CDR3 loop reads CASSRGGLASYNEQFF. DNA of the CDR3: TGTGCCAGCAGCCGCGGCGGGCTAGCGAGTTACAATGAGCAGTTCTTC.

The chain combines TRBV6-5 with TRBJ2-5, with 8 nucleotides matching TRBD2. This CDR3 has 13 residues. V lost 6 bases and J lost 4; bases outside the gene matches: 4. Germline lookup yields CDR1 MNHEY and CDR2 SVGAGI. The CDR3 region has the DNA TGTGCCAGCAGAAGGACTAGCCCAGAGACCCAGTACTTC. Its translation: CASRRTSPETQYF.

Points on this clone: The sample holds other DNA sequences that translate to the same CDR3. J is TRBJ2-7 and V is TRBV2, with a possible D match to TRBD1 (6 bases). This CDR3 spans 12 amino acids. Trimming cost V 8 bases and J 3 bases, with 11 bases left between them. Per germline, CDR1 SNHLY and CDR2 FYNNEI. The CDR3, as DNA: TGTGCCAGCTCCCGGGACATCTACGAGCAGTACTTC. Translation gives CASSRDIYEQYF.

The rearrangement links TRBV2 to TRBJ2-1; 8 bases are shared with TRBD2. This CDR3 region has 14 residues. Looked up from germline, CDR1 is SNHLY and CDR2 is FYNNEI. With 6 bases clipped from V and 5 bases from J, the junction kept 6 bases outside the gene matches. The CDR3 DNA sequence: TGTGCCAGCAGGCCGAGACTAGCGAACAATGAGCAGTTCTTC. Its translation: CASRPRLANNEQFF. Supplemented by reference TRBV2 and TRBJ2-1, the full variable domain reads EPEVTQTPSHQVTQMGQEVILRCVPISNHLYFYWYRQILGQKVEFLVSFYNNEISEKSEIFDDQFSVERPDGSNFTLKIRSTKLEDSAMYFCASRPRLANNEQFFGPGTRLTVL.

The J gene is TRBJ2-7, the V gene TRBV29-1, with 9 bases lining up with TRBD2. The CDR3 has 13 amino acids. V dropped 8 bases and J dropped 2; count of bases not matched to a gene: 7. Germline CDR1 is SQVTM and CDR2 is ANQGSEA. The DNA of the CDR3 is TGCAGCACTAGCGGGCCGGCCCCCTACGAGCAGTACTTC. This gives the protein CSTSGPAPYEQYF.